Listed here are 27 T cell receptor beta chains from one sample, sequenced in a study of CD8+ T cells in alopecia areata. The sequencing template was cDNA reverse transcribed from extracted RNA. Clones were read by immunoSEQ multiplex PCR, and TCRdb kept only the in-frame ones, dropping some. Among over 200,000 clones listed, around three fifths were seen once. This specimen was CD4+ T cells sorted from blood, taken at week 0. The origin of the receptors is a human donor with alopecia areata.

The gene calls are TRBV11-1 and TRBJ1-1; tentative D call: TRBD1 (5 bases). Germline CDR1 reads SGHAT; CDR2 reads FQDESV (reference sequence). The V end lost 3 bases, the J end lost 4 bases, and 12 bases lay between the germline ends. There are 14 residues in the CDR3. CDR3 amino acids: CASSFRQQSTEAFF. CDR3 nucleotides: TGTGCCAGCAGCTTCAGACAGCAAAGCACTGAAGCTTTCTTT.

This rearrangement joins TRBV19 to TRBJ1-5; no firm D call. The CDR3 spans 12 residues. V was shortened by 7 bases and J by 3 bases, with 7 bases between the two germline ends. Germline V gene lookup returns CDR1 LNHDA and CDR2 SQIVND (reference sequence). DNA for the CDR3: TGTGCCAGTAATGGCCTCAATCAGCCCCAGCATTTT. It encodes CASNGLNQPQHF.

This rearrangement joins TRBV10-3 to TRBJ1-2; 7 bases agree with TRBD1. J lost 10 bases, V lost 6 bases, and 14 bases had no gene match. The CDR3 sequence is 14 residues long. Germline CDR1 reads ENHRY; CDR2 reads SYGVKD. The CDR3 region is CAISDRDRRLDYTF. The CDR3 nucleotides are TGTGCCATCAGCGACCGGGACAGACGGTTGGACTACACCTTC.

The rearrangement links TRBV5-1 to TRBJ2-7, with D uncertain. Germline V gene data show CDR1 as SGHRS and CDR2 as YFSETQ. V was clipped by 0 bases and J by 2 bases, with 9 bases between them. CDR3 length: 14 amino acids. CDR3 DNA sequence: TGCGCCAGCAGCTTGGAAACGGCCCCCTACGAGCAGTACTTC. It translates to CASSLETAPYEQYF.

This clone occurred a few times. The CDR3: CSVTTSGTVYSGANVLTF. CDR3 nucleotide sequence: TGCAGCGTTACCACTAGCGGGACAGTTTACTCTGGGGCCAACGTCCTGACTTTC. This chain joins TRBV29-1 and TRBJ2-6; 10 bases map to TRBD2. Per germline, CDR1 SQVTM and CDR2 ANQGSEA. The CDR3 has 18 amino acids. Germline trimming cut 5 bases from V and 0 bases from J; bases unmatched to any gene: 10.

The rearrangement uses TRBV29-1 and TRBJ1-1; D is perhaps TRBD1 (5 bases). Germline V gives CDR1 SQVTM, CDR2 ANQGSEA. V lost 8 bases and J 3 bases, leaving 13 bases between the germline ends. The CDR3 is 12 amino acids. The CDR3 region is CSPSRGDTEAFF. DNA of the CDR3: TGCAGCCCCAGCCGGGGGGACACTGAAGCTTTCTTT.

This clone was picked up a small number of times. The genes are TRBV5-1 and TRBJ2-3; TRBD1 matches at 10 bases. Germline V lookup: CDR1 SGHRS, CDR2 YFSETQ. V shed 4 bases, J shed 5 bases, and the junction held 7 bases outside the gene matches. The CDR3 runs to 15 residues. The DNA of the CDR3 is TGCGCCAGCAGCCAGGGACAGGGGATCCAAGATACGCAGTATTTT. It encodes CASSQGQGIQDTQYF.

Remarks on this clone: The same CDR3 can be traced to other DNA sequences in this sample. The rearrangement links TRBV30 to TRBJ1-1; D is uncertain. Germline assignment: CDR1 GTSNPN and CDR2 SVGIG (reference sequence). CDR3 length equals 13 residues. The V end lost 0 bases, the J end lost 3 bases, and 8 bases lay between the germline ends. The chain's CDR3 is CAWSVRVDTEAFF. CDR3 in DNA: TGTGCCTGGAGTGTAAGGGTCGACACTGAAGCTTTCTTT.

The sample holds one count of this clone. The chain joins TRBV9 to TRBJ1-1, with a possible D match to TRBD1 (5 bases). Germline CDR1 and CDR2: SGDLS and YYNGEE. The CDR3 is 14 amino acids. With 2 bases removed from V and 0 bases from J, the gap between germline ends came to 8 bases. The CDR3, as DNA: TGTGCCAGCAGCGTGGGACCTGTGAACACTGAAGCTTTCTTT. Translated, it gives CASSVGPVNTEAFF.

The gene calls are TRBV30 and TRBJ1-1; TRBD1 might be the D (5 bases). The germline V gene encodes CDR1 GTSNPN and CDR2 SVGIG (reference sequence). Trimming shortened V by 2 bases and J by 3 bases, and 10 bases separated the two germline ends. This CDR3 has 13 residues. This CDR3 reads CAWSRSRDTEAFF. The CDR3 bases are TGTGCCTGGAGTAGAAGCAGGGACACTGAAGCTTTCTTT. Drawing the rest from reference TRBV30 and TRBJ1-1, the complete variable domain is SQTIHQWPATLVQPVGSPLSLECTVEGTSNPNLYWYRQAAGRGLQLLFYSVGIGQISSEVPQNLSASRPQDRQFILSSKKLLLSDSGFYLCAWSRSRDTEAFFGQGTRLTVV.

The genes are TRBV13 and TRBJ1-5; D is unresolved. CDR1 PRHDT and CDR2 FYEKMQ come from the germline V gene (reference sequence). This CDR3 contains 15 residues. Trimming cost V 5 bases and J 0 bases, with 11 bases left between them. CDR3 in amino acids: CASSRAADSNQPQHF. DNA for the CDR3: TGTGCCAGCAGCCGTGCGGCCGATAGCAATCAGCCCCAGCATTTT.

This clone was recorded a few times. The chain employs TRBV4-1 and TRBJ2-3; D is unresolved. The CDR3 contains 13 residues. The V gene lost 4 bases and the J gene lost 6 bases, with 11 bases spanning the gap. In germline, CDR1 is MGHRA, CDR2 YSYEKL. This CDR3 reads CASSPPYTDTQYF. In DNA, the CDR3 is TGCGCCAGCAGCCCCCCGTATACTGATACGCAGTATTTT.

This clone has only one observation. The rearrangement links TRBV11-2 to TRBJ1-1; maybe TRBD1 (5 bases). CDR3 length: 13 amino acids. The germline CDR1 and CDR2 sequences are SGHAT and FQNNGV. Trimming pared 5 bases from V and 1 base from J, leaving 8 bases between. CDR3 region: CASSHTGNTEAFF. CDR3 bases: TGTGCCAGCAGCCACACAGGGAACACTGAAGCTTTCTTT.

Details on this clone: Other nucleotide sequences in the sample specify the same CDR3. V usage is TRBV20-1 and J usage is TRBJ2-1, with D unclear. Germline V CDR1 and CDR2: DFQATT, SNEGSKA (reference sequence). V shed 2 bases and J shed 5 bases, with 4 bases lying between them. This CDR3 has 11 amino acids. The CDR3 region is CSARIDNEQFF. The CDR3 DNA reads TGCAGTGCTAGAATAGACAATGAGCAGTTCTTC.

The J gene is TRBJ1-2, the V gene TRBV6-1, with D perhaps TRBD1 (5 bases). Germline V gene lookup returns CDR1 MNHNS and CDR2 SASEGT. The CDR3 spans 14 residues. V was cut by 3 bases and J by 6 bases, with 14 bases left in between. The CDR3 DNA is TGTGCCAGCAGTGACCCGAGACAGATTGATGGCTACACCTTC. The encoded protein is CASSDPRQIDGYTF.

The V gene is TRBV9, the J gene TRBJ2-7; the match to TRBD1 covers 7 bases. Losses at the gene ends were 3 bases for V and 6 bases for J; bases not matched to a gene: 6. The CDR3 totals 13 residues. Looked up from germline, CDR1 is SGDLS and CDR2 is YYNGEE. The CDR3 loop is CASSAVQGREQYF. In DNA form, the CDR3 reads TGTGCCAGCAGCGCGGTACAGGGGCGCGAGCAGTACTTC.

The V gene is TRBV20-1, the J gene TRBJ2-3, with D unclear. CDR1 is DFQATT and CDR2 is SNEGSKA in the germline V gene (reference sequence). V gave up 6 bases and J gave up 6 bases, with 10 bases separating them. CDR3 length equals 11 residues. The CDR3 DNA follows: TGCAGTGCCGCGCAGTTGGATACGCAGTATTTT. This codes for CSAAQLDTQYF.

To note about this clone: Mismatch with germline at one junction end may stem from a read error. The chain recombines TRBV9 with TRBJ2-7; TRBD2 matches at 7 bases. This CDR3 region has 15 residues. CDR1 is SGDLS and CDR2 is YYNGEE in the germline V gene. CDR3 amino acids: CASSAAGTVAGPMEF. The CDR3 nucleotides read TGTGCCAGCAGCGCAGCGGGGACCGTCGCTGGCCCAATGGAATTC.

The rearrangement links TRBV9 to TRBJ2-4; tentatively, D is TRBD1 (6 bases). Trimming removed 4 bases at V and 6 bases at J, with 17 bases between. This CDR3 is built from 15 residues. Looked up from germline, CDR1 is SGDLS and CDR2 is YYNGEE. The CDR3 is CASSTGQPGPNIQYF. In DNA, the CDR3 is TGTGCCAGCAGCACCGGACAGCCCGGACCAAACATTCAGTACTTC.

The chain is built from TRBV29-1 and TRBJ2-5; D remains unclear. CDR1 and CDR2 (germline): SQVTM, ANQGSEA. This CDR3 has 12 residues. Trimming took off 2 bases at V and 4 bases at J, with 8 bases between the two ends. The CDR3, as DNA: TGCAGCGTTGAAAGCCCGGGAGAGACCCAGTACTTC. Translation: CSVESPGETQYF.

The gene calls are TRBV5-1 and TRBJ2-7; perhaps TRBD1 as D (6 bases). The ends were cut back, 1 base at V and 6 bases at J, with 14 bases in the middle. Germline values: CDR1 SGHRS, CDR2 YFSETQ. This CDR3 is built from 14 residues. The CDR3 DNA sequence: TGCGCCAGCAGCTTGTTACAGGGCGGTGGCGAGCAGTACTTC. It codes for CASSLLQGGGEQYF. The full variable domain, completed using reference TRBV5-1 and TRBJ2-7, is KAGVTQTPRYLIKTRGQQVTLSCSPISGHRSVSWYQQTPGQGLQFLFEYFSETQRNKGNFPGRFSGRQFSNSRSEMNVSTLELGDSALYLCASSLLQGGGEQYFGPGTRLTVT.

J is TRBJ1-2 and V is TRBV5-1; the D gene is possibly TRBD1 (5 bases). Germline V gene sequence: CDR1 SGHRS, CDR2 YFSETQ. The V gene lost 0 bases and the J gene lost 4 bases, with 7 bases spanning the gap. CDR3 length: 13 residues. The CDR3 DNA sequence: TGCGCCAGCAGCTTGGCCAGGGTCTATGGCTACACCTTC. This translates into CASSLARVYGYTF.

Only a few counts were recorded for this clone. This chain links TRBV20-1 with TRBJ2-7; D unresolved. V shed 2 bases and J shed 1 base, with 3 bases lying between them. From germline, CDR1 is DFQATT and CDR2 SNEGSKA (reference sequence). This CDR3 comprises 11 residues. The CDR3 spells CSARQSYEQYF. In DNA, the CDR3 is TGCAGTGCTAGACAATCCTACGAGCAGTACTTC.

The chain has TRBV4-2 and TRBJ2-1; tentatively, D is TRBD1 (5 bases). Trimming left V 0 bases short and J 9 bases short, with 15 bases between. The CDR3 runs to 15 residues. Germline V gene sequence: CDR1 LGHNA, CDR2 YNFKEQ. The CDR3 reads CASSQESPGWIEQFF. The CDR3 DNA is TGTGCCAGCAGCCAAGAGTCCCCAGGGTGGATTGAGCAGTTCTTC.

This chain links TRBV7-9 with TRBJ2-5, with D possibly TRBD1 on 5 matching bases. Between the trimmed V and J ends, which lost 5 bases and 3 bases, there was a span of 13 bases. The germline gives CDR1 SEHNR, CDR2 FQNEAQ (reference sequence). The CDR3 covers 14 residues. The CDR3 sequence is CASSPRGGKETQYF. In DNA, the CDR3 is TGTGCCAGCAGCCCAAGGGGCGGTAAAGAGACCCAGTACTTC.

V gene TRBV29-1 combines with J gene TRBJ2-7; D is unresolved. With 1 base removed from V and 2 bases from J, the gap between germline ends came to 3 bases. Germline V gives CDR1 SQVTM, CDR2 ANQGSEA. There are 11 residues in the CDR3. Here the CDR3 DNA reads TGCAGCGTTGAAGCCACCTACGAGCAGTACTTC. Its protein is CSVEATYEQYF.

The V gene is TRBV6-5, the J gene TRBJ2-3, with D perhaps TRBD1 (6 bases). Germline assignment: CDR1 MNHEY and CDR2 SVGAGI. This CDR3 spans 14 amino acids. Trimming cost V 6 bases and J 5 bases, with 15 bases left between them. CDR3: CASSPGQRRDTQYF. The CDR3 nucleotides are TGTGCCAGCAGCCCAGGACAGAGAAGAGATACGCAGTATTTT.